Described below is a single TCR beta chain sequence and its context. Its antigen is still unknown. No quality values exist for individual bases; no much larger clone is one base distant. Explained via the paper, the time point label denotes: after neoadjuvant nivolumab, at surgical resection. The patients had newly diagnosed stage II-IVA oral cavity squamous cell carcinoma and had not received any prior systemic or radiation treatment. Everyone in the cohort had locally advanced, HPV-negative oral cavity squamous cell carcinoma. Peripheral blood mononuclear cells were analyzed directly and were not maintained or expanded in culture. The samples were obtained from a longitudinal correlative study of a single-arm phase II trial testing neoadjuvant nivolumab in oral cavity squamous cell carcinoma. Subject-matched pre- and post-treatment PBMCs and tumors from three responders and three non-responders were subjected to genomic DNA-based TCRbeta sequencing. Peripheral blood mononuclear cells were drawn once before nivolumab treatment and a second time after treatment, when surgery took place. The Maxwell RSC DNA from Cells kit was used to extract genomic DNA from PBMCs.

This sample is drawn from a study of neoadjuvant anti-PD-1 for oral cavity cancer (TCRdb year 2021). In terms of the full investigation: Before undergoing curative-intent surgical resection, most patients got three to four biweekly nivolumab doses at 3 mg/kg. A fourth nivolumab dose was given around day 43 to patients without progression, and definitive surgical resection was performed in those patients on days 50-56. Patients with complete response, partial response or stable disease by RECIST 1.1 were defined as responders, whereas patients with progression were defined as non-responders. The parent correlative cohort included some 13 patients, with an approximately 30% response rate. What the work shows at the level of the full study, not this receptor alone: A higher pretreatment blood Treg/Th17 ratio correlated with both higher pretreatment blood TCRbeta clonality and lower post-treatment tumor TCRbeta clonality. Within PBMCs, T cell clonality (Gini index) was significantly higher in non-responders than responders after neoadjuvant nivolumab. Only three patients per response group were included in the TCR analyses, and larger cohorts for validation were called for by the authors.

For deep sequencing of PBMC libraries, mostly around 480 ng of input genomic DNA was used, and six replicates were run per sample. TCRbeta libraries were prepared with the immunoSEQ hsTCRbeta kit according to the manufacturer's instructions. The finished libraries were brought together in one pool at approximately 3.2 nM, which was then read using an Illumina NovaSeq 6000 S4 flow cell. The authors' analysis ran thus. Raw data preprocessing and quality control were performed with the immunoSEQ Analyzer. The analysis was limited to productive rearrangements, and each clonotype was defined by a unique CDR3 amino acid sequence. Repertoire clonality was estimated as the Gini-Simpson index, computed with the R package tcR. Student's t test was used to compare Gini indices, and Pearson correlation was used to assess associations with tumor size change. This is the immuneACCESS table as TCRdb keeps it, with only in-frame sequences that have V and J called. A part of the clones is gone; compared with another copy, unresolved V genes explain less than half, and the rest is unexplained. The V and J calls and clone size come from that table; D and trimming were worked out from the DNA. This sample gives approximately 8,400 clones in total; under 85% of them show up just once. The top ten clonotypes cover 4% of the sample.

Taken from the germline V gene, the CDR1 and CDR2 loops are SGHRS and YFSETQ. From the cysteine through the phenylalanine, the CDR3 covers 13 amino acids. Just the 39-base CDR3 DNA is kept, in frame starting at base 1. V loses 2 bases, J loses 4 bases, and the germline ends lie 9 bases apart. The receptor was derived from a person between 40 and 79 years old with oral cavity squamous cell carcinoma. The sequence is built from TRBV5-1 and TRBJ1-2; TRBD1 is a possible D gene, resting on 6 matching bases. Sequences were derived from PBMCs, sampled after nivolumab (anti-PD-1) treatment. The DNA sequence is TGCGCCAGCAGCTTCGAGGGGGGCTATGGCTACACCTTC. This yields the protein CASSFEGGYGYTF.